The T cell receptor (beta chain) under discussion was sequenced for a study of T cells in localized non-small cell lung cancer. Broader study findings: Paired adjacent lung recovered a median approximately 57 of the top 100 tumor clones. A higher density of T cells in blood coincided with extended overall survival. Highest T cell clonality was seen in uninvolved adjacent lung, surpassing that measured in tumor. Only one tumor region was sequenced, so heterogeneity remains possible.

Data came from immunoSEQ multiplex PCR; TCRdb stores just in-frame clones and leaves some out. Here the sample spans 5,000 to 7,000 clones, under 25% being singletons. This clone is termed medium-sized. Its antigen is unknown. Trimming stripped 0 bases from V and 4 bases from J, with 11 bases between. The CDR3 covers 15 residues. Germline CDR1 MNHGY, CDR2 SAAAGT. This receptor was taken from a female donor aged 60 or older with stage I lung adenocarcinoma. The chain carries TRBV6-8 and TRBJ2-3, with D hard to call. The source material was lung tumor tissue, sampled before any cancer treatment. The CDR3 reads CASSYSILNADTQYF. CDR3 bases: TGTGCCAGCAGTTACTCGATTCTGAACGCAGATACGCAGTATTTT.